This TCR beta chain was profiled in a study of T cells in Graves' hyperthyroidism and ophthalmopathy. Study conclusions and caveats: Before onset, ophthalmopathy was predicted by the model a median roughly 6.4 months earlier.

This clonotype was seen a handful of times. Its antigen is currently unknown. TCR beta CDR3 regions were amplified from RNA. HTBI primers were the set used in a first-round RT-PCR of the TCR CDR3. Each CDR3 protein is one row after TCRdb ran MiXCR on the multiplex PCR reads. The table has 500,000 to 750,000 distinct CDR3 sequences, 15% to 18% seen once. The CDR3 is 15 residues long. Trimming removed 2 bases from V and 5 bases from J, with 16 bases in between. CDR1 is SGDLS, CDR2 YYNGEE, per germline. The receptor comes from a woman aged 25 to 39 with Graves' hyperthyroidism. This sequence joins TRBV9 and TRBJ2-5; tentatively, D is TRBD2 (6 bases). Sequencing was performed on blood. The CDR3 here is CASSVSRGGGETQYF. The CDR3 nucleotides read TGTGCCAGCAGCGTTAGTAGAGGAGGAGGGGAGACCCAGTACTTC.